This T cell receptor (beta chain) was captured in a study of CD8+CD57+ T cells in acquired aplastic anemia. Genomic DNA, serving as template, underwent TCR beta VDJ and CDR3 profiling. TCRdb re-derived calls from the reads in MiXCR, one entry per CDR3 protein. The repertoire has about 200,000 distinct CDR3 sequences, roughly 60% of them found once; the top ten carry about 60%. Overall study results and limits: The study found no significant CD8+ Simpson's diversity difference between patients and controls.

Losses at the gene ends were 1 base for V and 2 bases for J; bases not matched to a gene: 5. CDR1 and CDR2 (germline): SGHTA, FQGNSA. The CDR3 runs 16 residues. Sequencing involved patients with CD8+CD57+ cell expansion previously shown by flow cytometry. This clonotype is a singleton in its sample. As yet, its antigen is unknown. Material for sequencing was sorted CD4+, CD8+, or CD8+CD57+ T cells (not recorded which) from PBMCs. The receptor's source is a human donor with aplastic anemia. The chain combines TRBV7-2 with TRBJ1-5, with 7 positions matching TRBD1. The CDR3 is CASSLGQGEGNQPQHF. In nucleotides, the CDR3 is TGTGCCAGCAGCTTAGGACAGGGAGAAGGCAATCAGCCCCAGCATTTT.